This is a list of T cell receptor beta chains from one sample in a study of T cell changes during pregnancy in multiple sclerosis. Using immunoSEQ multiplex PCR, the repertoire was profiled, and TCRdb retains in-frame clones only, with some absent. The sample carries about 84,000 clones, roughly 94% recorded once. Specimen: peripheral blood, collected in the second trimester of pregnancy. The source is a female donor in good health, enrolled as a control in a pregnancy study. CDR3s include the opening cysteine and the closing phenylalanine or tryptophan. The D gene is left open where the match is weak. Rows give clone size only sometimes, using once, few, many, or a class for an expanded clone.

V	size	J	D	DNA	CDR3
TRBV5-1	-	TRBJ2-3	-	TGCGCCAGCACTCTAGGGGCGACTGGCACAGATACGCAGTATTTT	CASTLGATGTDTQYF
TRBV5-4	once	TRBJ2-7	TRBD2	TGTGCCAGCAGCTCGCCTTGGTTGGGGGGGTCCTACGAGCAGTACTTC	CASSSPWLGGSYEQYF
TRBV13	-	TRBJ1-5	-	TGTGCCAGCAGCTTAGGCTATGACAGTTTAAATCAGCCCCAGCATTTT	CASSLGYDSLNQPQHF
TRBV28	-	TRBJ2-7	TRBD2	TGTGCCAGCAGTATTGGACTAGCGGACTCCTACGAGCAGTACTTC	CASSIGLADSYEQYF
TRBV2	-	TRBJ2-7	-	TGTGCCAGCAGCCCAGAGGGCGTAGCCTACGAGCAGTACTTC	CASSPEGVAYEQYF
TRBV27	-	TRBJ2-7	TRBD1	TGTGCCAGCAGTCCGCGGACAGGGGGCGGCTACGAGCAGTACTTC	CASSPRTGGGYEQYF
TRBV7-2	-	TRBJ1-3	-	TGTGCCAGCAGCCCCCAGCAGGGTGCTGGAAACACCATATATTTT	CASSPQQGAGNTIYF
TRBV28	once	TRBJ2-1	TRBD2	TGTGCCAGCAGTTTTACCGGGACTAGACCCAATGAGCAGTTCTTC	CASSFTGTRPNEQFF
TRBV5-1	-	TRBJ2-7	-	TGCGCCAGCAGCTTGGAAAGAGGTGACGAGCAGTACTTC	CASSLERGDEQYF
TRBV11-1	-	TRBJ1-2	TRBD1	TGTGCCAGCAGCGCACTAGGAACAGGGGCCGAGAACGATAACTATGGCTACACCTTC	CASSALGTGAENDNYGYTF
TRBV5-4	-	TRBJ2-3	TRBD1	TGTGCCAGCAGCCCGGGGACAGGAAGTCCAGATACGCAGTATTTT	CASSPGTGSPDTQYF
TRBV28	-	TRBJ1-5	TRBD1	TGTGCCAGCAGCTCACAGGGGAGCAATCAGCCCCAGCATTTT	CASSSQGSNQPQHF
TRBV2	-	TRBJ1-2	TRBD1	TGTGCCAGCGACTTCTCCGGGACAGACTATGGCTACACCTTC	CASDFSGTDYGYTF
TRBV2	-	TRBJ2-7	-	TGTGCCAGCAGTGAGGTGGCGCGGAAAAGCTCCTACGAGCAGTACTTC	CASSEVARKSSYEQYF
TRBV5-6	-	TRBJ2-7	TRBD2	TGTGCCAGCAGCTTGGTGGCTAGCGGCTACGAGCAGTACTTC	CASSLVASGYEQYF
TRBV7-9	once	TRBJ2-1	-	TGTGCCATCCCAGGGTGGGGTAGGTCCTACAATGAGCAGTTCTTC	CAIPGWGRSYNEQFF
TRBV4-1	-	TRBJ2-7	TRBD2	TGCGCCAGCAGCCAAGAGAGCGGGAGCTCCTACGAGCAGTACTTC	CASSQESGSSYEQYF
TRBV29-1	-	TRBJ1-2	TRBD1	TGCAGCGTTAAACAGGGGGCGAACTACTATGGCTACACCTTC	CSVKQGANYYGYTF
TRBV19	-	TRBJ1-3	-	TGTGCCAGTAGTCCTTCTCTTGGGGCCGGAAACACCATATATTTT	CASSPSLGAGNTIYF
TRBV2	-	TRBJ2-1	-	TGTGCCAGCAGTGGACTAGTTCCTTACAATGAGCAGTTCTTC	CASSGLVPYNEQFF
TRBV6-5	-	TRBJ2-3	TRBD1	TGTGCCAGCGGTGGGACAGGGTATACAGATACGCAGTATTTT	CASGGTGYTDTQYF
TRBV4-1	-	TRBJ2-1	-	TGCGCCAGCAGCCAAGGACGGGAGCGCTACAATGAGCAGTTCTTC	CASSQGRERYNEQFF
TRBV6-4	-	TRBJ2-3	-	TGTGCCAGCAGTGACTCAGGGGCACCCGCAGATACGCAGTATTTT	CASSDSGAPADTQYF
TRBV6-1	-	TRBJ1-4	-	TGTGCCAGCAGGGAACACCCGGCAACTAATGAAAAACTGTTTTTT	CASREHPATNEKLFF
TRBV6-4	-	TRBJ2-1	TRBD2	TGTGCCAGCAGTCGGGAGGCCTACAATGAGCAGTTCTTC	CASSREAYNEQFF
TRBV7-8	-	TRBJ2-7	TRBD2	TGTGCCAGCAGCTTGGGACTAGCGCCTAACGAGCAGTACTTC	CASSLGLAPNEQYF
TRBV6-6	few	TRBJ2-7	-	TGTGCCAGCAGTCTCCAAGGGGGGGGCGGCTACGAGCAGTACTTC	CASSLQGGGGYEQYF
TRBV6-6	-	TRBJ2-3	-	TGTGCCAGCAGTTACATTCGCGGGACGATTGCAGATACGCAGTATTTT	CASSYIRGTIADTQYF
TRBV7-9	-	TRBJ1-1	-	TGTGCCAGCAGCTTAGCGACGGGGGGAAACACTGAAGCTTTCTTT	CASSLATGGNTEAFF
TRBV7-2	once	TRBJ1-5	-	TGTGCCAGCAGGGGAAACAGGGAGGGTCAGCCCCAGCATTTT	CASRGNREGQPQHF
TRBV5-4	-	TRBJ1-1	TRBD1	TGTGCCAGCAGCCTCAGACTAAAAGAGACAGGGGGGAAGACTGAAGCTTTCTTT	CASSLRLKETGGKTEAFF
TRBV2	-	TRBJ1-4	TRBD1	TGTGCCAGCATCTTGTCCGGGACAGAGAATGAAAAACTGTTTTTT	CASILSGTENEKLFF
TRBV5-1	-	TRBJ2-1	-	TGCGCCAGCACCCCCCCCGGAATTAGCGGAAATGAGCAGTTCTTC	CASTPPGISGNEQFF
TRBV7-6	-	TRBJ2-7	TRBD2	TGTGCCAGCAGCTTAGCACTAGCGGGAGCCTACGAGCAGTACTTC	CASSLALAGAYEQYF
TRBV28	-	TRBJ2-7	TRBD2	TGTGCCAGCAGTTTAGATCCGGGAGGGGTCAACGAGCAGTACTTC	CASSLDPGGVNEQYF
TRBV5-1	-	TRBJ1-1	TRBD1	TGCGCCAGCAGCTTGTTAGGGGGCTCTGAAGCTTTCTTT	CASSLLGGSEAFF
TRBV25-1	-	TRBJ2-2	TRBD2	TGTGCCAGCAGCCATAGCGGGAGGACGAACACCGGGGAGCTGTTTTTT	CASSHSGRTNTGELFF